Shown below are 6 T cell receptor beta chains from a single sample sequenced in a study of pediatric ulcerative colitis. Libraries were prepared by immunoSEQ multiplex PCR; TCRdb keeps only in-frame clonotypes and omits some of them. In the table there are about 15,000 clones, approximately 74% of which are singletons. Rectal tissue came from one to two pinch biopsies taken at colonoscopy. The material sequenced was gut tissue. The receptors come from a girl between 10 and 17 years old with moderate ulcerative colitis.

V and J are TRBV28 and TRBJ2-7; TRBD2 matches 11 bases. The germline CDR1 and CDR2 sequences are MDHEN and SYDVKM. After removal of 5 bases from V and 3 bases from J, the junction contained 9 bases not matched to a gene. This CDR3 region has 16 residues. CDR3 sequence reads: CASSPRLAGKVYEQYF. As DNA, the CDR3 is TGTGCCAGCAGTCCGAGACTAGCGGGGAAAGTCTACGAGCAGTACTTC.

J is TRBJ2-2 and V is TRBV7-2; 9 nucleotides agree with TRBD2. V shed 5 bases and J 8 bases; nucleotides not matched to a gene: 9. The CDR3 is 15 amino acids. CDR1 and CDR2 from the germline V gene are SGHTA and FQGNSA. The CDR3 bases are TGTGCCAGCAGCCGCAGGCGGGGGGGCGTGGGGGAGCTGTTTTTT. It translates to CASSRRRGGVGELFF.

V is TRBV5-1 and J is TRBJ2-1, with TRBD2 matching 7 bases. The CDR3 contains 14 residues. The germline V gene has CDR1 SGHRS and CDR2 YFSETQ. V shed 3 bases, J shed 5 bases, and the junction held 5 bases outside the gene matches. Written as DNA, the CDR3 is TGCGCCAGCAGCTCCGGACTAGATAACAATGAGCAGTTCTTC. It yields the protein CASSSGLDNNEQFF.

V usage is TRBV6-5 and J usage is TRBJ1-1, with TRBD1 matching over 8 bases. Germline CDR1 MNHEY, CDR2 SVGAGI. The CDR3 extends over 14 amino acids. Losses at the gene ends were 7 bases for V and 7 bases for J; bases not matched to a gene: 11. This CDR3 is CASKGTGAFSEAFF. In nucleotides, the CDR3 is TGTGCCAGCAAAGGGACAGGCGCCTTCAGTGAAGCTTTCTTT.

This clone was recorded only once. The V and J genes are TRBV29-1 and TRBJ2-3, with 9 bases fitting TRBD1. The CDR3 runs 17 residues. V shed 3 bases, J shed 5 bases, and the junction held 15 bases outside the gene matches. CDR1 is SQVTM and CDR2 is ANQGSEA in the germline V gene. CDR3 sequence (DNA): TGCAGCGTTGAGGTATGGTGGTGGGACAGGGACCAAGATACGCAGTATTTT. As protein: CSVEVWWWDRDQDTQYF.

The chain couples TRBV7-8 to TRBJ2-1, with 9 bases that match TRBD1. The length of the CDR3 is 18 residues. Unmatched junction bases numbered 11, after V lost 2 bases and J lost 3 bases. Per the germline V gene, CDR1 is SGHVS and CDR2 is FQNEAQ. This CDR3 is CASSLWTGESGVYNEQFF. The CDR3 region has the DNA TGTGCCAGCAGCTTATGGACAGGGGAAAGCGGGGTCTACAATGAGCAGTTCTTC. The whole variable domain, remainder taken from reference TRBV7-8 and TRBJ2-1, is GAGVSQSPRYKVAKRGQDVALRCDPISGHVSLFWYQQALGQGPEFLTYFQNEAQLDKSGLPSDRFFAERPEGSVSTLKIQRTQQEDSAVYLCASSLWTGESGVYNEQFFGPGTRLTVL.